This paragraph covers one TCR beta chain sequence. Its antigen is as yet unknown. RNA transcripts were the source from which TCR beta CDR3 regions were amplified. The first round was an RT-PCR with HTBI primers, and the second round was a multiplex PCR. TCRdb passed the multiplex PCR reads through MiXCR, listing each CDR3 protein once. Of about 370,000 distinct CDR3 sequences in the sample, approximately 16% were seen once. This sample was taken from a study of Graves' ophthalmopathy and Graves' hyperthyroidism. The wider study: Peripheral blood collection took place at initial diagnosis, before any treatment.

Trimming removed 7 bases from V and 2 bases from J; junction bases left unmatched: 5. CDR3 length equals 12 residues. The V gene's germline CDR1 is SQVTM and CDR2 ANQGSEA. Study-wide results and limits: Between ophthalmopathy and stable hyperthyroidism, a 13-signature model drew a separation with approximately 90% sensitivity and 75% to 82% specificity. In blood, most expanded thyroid clonotypes above 0.001 frequency were also detected.

Physicians reached a diagnosis by relying on clinical symptoms, serum thyroxine, TRAb, thyroid ultrasound and orbital computed tomography. The sample consisted of peripheral blood. The TCR sequence derives from a young woman with Graves' ophthalmopathy. The gene calls are TRBV29-1 and TRBJ2-7, with 7 bases lining up with TRBD1. The CDR3 protein is CSGGTAAYEQYF. The CDR3 region has the DNA TGCAGCGGAGGGACAGCTGCCTACGAGCAGTACTTC.